The sequence of this T cell receptor (beta chain) was determined in a study of T cell responses to AZD1222 COVID-19 vaccine. About the research overall: Researchers grouped second doses given at about 4 or about 12 weeks into one pool. Study-level findings and limits: Among the donors, most were white British and more were female, and clonal diversity was possibly underestimated. Baseline serostatus was positive in only a handful of AZD1222 recipients. Vaccine-related CD4 TCRs covered spike, predominating at 160-218 and 743-854.

About this clone itself: The antigen is undetermined.

Clones were read by immunoSEQ multiplex PCR, and TCRdb kept only the in-frame ones, dropping some. The sample has roughly 160,000 clones; about 90% are singletons. Germline V CDR1 and CDR2: MNHEY, SVGEGT. The CDR3 runs 14 residues. Germline trimming cut 6 bases from V and 6 bases from J; bases unmatched to any gene: 8. The rearrangement uses TRBV6-2 or TRBV6-3 and TRBJ1-5; 7 bases are shared with TRBD1. The source of this sequence is an adult in good health. Sequencing used peripheral blood, obtained on day 0 of AZD1222 vaccination. Here the CDR3 DNA reads TGTGCCAGCAGCAGGGGACAGTCTGTTCAGCCCCAGCATTTT. Its protein product is CASSRGQSVQPQHF.